These T cell receptor beta chains were read from a single sample in a study of glioma-infiltrating T cells after dendritic cell vaccination. Here immunoSEQ multiplex PCR was the method, and the copy in TCRdb shows in-frame clones only, minus some. The repertoire holds roughly 98,000 clones, around 86% seen once, with more than 15% in the top ten. The specimen was blood, collected before dendritic cell vaccination. The origin of the receptors is a human donor with glioblastoma. The CDR3 runs from the conserved cysteine through the conserved F or W. The order of the fields is V gene, D gene, clone size, J gene, CDR3 DNA, CDR3 protein. A D gene is named only where the DNA matches it firmly. Only part of the rows carry a size: once, few, many, or a class if the clone is expanded.

>TRBV27|TRBD1|.|TRBJ2-7
TGTGCCAGCAGTTCCACAGGGGCCCCCCCCTACGAGCAGTACTTC
CASSSTGAPPYEQYF
>TRBV2|.|once|TRBJ1-1
TGTGCCAGCAGTGTGGGGAGGGCAGTGAACACTGAAGCTTTCTTT
CASSVGRAVNTEAFF
>TRBV7-2|.|.|TRBJ1-1
TGTGCCAGCAGCTTAGGACACTACACTGAAGCTTTCTTT
CASSLGHYTEAFF
>TRBV28|TRBD2|.|TRBJ2-7
TGTGCCAGCAGTCCTTCCGGGAGGGCCTACGAGCAGTACTTC
CASSPSGRAYEQYF
>TRBV5-1|TRBD1|.|TRBJ2-5
TGCGCCAGCAGCTTGGCTCCGGGACAGGGGACCCAAGAGACCCAGTACTTC
CASSLAPGQGTQETQYF
>TRBV11-2|.|.|TRBJ2-7
TGTGCCAGCAGCCTCAAGGCGGGTGAGCAGTACTTC
CASSLKAGEQYF
>TRBV5-1|TRBD2|.|TRBJ2-5
TGCGCCAGCAGCGGGACGGGAGGGTCGGAGACCCAGTACTTC
CASSGTGGSETQYF
>TRBV5-1|.|.|TRBJ2-7
TGCGCCAGCAGCTTGGGACTCCTCTCCTACGAGCAGTACTTC
CASSLGLLSYEQYF
>TRBV4-3|.|.|TRBJ1-6
TGCGTCAGCAGCCAAGAAGGGGTGTTGAATTCACCCCTCCACTTT
CVSSQEGVLNSPLHF
>TRBV5-6|TRBD1|once|TRBJ2-1
TGTGCCAGCAGCGTGACAGGGGGCTGGGACAATGAGCAGTTCTTC
CASSVTGGWDNEQFF
>TRBV27|TRBD2|.|TRBJ2-3
TGTGCCAGCAGCTACTTCCGGACTAGCAGCACAGATACGCAGTATTTT
CASSYFRTSSTDTQYF
>TRBV7-2|.|.|TRBJ2-1
TGTGCCAGCAGCTCGGGATACTCCTACAATGAGCAGTTCTTC
CASSSGYSYNEQFF
>TRBV30|TRBD1|.|TRBJ1-1
TGTGCCTGGAGAAAGAGGTTGGACAGGGGGAAAAGTAGCACTGAAGCTTTCTTT
CAWRKRLDRGKSSTEAFF
>TRBV19|.|.|TRBJ2-7
TGTGCCAGTAGTTTAGACAGGAACTACGAGCAGTACTTC
CASSLDRNYEQYF
>TRBV4-2|.|.|TRBJ2-7
TGTGCCAGCAGCCTGACAAGTTCCGAGCAGTACTTC
CASSLTSSEQYF
>TRBV27|TRBD1|once|TRBJ1-2
TGTGCCAGCAGTATAAGGACAGGGAGCTATGGCTACACCTTC
CASSIRTGSYGYTF
>TRBV9|.|.|TRBJ1-2
TGTGCCAGCAGCCCCGACAGTCATGGCTACACCTTC
CASSPDSHGYTF
>TRBV14|.|.|TRBJ2-3
TGTGCCAGCAGCGGGACTGAGAAAAGCATTGATACGCAGTATTTT
CASSGTEKSIDTQYF
>TRBV29-1|.|.|TRBJ2-2
TGCAGCGTTCTCTCGAACACCGGGGAGCTGTTTTTT
CSVLSNTGELFF
>TRBV25-1|TRBD1|.|TRBJ2-2
TGTGCCAGCAGTGAATGGGCAACAGGGGGCGCGAACACCGGGGAGCTGTTTTTT
CASSEWATGGANTGELFF
>TRBV9|TRBD1|.|TRBJ1-2
TGTGCCAGCAGCGGGGGACAGGGCGCATATGGCTACACCTTC
CASSGGQGAYGYTF
>TRBV7-9|TRBD1|.|TRBJ2-7
TGTGCCAGCAGCTATACGGGACAGACCTCCTACGAGCAGTACTTC
CASSYTGQTSYEQYF
>TRBV7-3|.|.|TRBJ1-3
TGTGCCAGCAGCTACGGCTCTGGAAACACCATATATTTT
CASSYGSGNTIYF
>TRBV9|TRBD1|.|TRBJ2-3
TGTGCCAGCAGCGGACGACAGGGGGATACGCAGTATTTT
CASSGRQGDTQYF
>TRBV6-5|.|.|TRBJ2-1
TGTGCCAGCAGTGGGACTTTCTCCTACAATGAGCAGTTCTTC
CASSGTFSYNEQFF
>TRBV19|TRBD1|few|TRBJ1-3
TGTGCCACCTCCGGGGGACAGCTTTTGGGTGGAAACACCATATATTTT
CATSGGQLLGGNTIYF
>TRBV6-1|.|few|TRBJ1-3
TGTGCCAGCAGTGAATTCGGAGATTTCTCTGGAAACACCATATATTTT
CASSEFGDFSGNTIYF
>TRBV5-1|.|.|TRBJ2-7
TGCGCCAGCAGCATTCCACGGGAAAACCCTTTTTACGAGCAGTACTTC
CASSIPRENPFYEQYF
>TRBV19|.|.|TRBJ2-7
TGTGCCAGTAGTATAGGTGGTAGCGGATCCTACGAGCAGTACTTC
CASSIGGSGSYEQYF
>TRBV9|TRBD2|.|TRBJ2-7
TGTGCCAGCAGCGTGGGGGGGGTACTTGTCTACGAGCAGTACTTC
CASSVGGVLVYEQYF
>TRBV7-9|.|once|TRBJ1-2
TGTGCCAGCAGCTTAGAAGACAGGTCCTATGGCTACACCTTC
CASSLEDRSYGYTF
>TRBV2|TRBD2|.|TRBJ2-7
TGTGCCAGCAGTGAAGGCGGGAGGTACGAGCAGTACTTC
CASSEGGRYEQYF
>TRBV27|TRBD1|once|TRBJ1-2
TGTGCCAGCAGCCCACACCGGGACAGGGCCTATGGCTACACCTTC
CASSPHRDRAYGYTF
>TRBV7-9|.|.|TRBJ2-7
TGTGCCAGCAGCCCTGGACAGCACGCCTACGAGCAGTACTTC
CASSPGQHAYEQYF
>TRBV4-1|.|.|TRBJ2-7
TGCGCCAGCAGCCAAGGAACCTCGGAGATGTGGACCTACGAGCAGTACTTC
CASSQGTSEMWTYEQYF
>TRBV19|TRBD1|once|TRBJ2-7
TGTGCCAGTAGTACCCGGGGACAGGGCTACGAGCAGTACTTC
CASSTRGQGYEQYF
>TRBV6-5|.|.|TRBJ2-7
TGTGCCAGCAGTATAGTCGGAGGGACCTACGAGCAGTACTTC
CASSIVGGTYEQYF
>TRBV6-4|TRBD2|.|TRBJ2-3
TGTGCCAGCAGTGCGCTGGCGGGGGAGAGCACAGATACGCAGTATTTT
CASSALAGESTDTQYF
>TRBV5-1|.|.|TRBJ2-5
TGCGCCAGCAGCTTGGGTCGGGGATCTGAGACCCAGTACTTC
CASSLGRGSETQYF
>TRBV27|TRBD1|.|TRBJ2-7
TGTGCCAGCAGTTTATCGGCAGGGGGCGCCTACGAGCAGTACTTC
CASSLSAGGAYEQYF
>TRBV6-7|TRBD2|once|TRBJ2-1
TGTGCCACCCCACCGACTAGCCAAACCCCCCCCTCCTACAATGAGCAGTTCTTC
CATPPTSQTPPSYNEQFF
>TRBV19|.|.|TRBJ2-7
TGTGCCAGTAGTATCAAGGCTGACTGGACCTACGAGCAGTACTTC
CASSIKADWTYEQYF
>TRBV5-4|.|.|TRBJ2-2
TGTGCCAGCAGCTTCGACGGGGCCGGGGAGCTGTTTTTT
CASSFDGAGELFF
>TRBV5-6|.|.|TRBJ1-2
TGTGCCAGCAGCTTGGCGGGGAGGCCCTATGGCTACACCTTC
CASSLAGRPYGYTF
>TRBV28|TRBD1|.|TRBJ1-3
TGTGCCAGCAGTGGACAGGACAGGGCCGGAAACACCATATATTTT
CASSGQDRAGNTIYF
>TRBV4-3|.|.|TRBJ2-3
TGCGCCAGCAGCCCCAGTCGGATGGTACAGGGTTGGGCAGATACGCAGTATTTT
CASSPSRMVQGWADTQYF
>TRBV19|.|.|TRBJ2-5
TGTGCCAGTAGACCGGCTTCCAGAGCGGAGACCCAGTACTTC
CASRPASRAETQYF
>TRBV5-1|TRBD1|.|TRBJ2-7
TGCGCCAGCAGCCAGATATACAACACAGGGGCCAGTTCCTACGAGCAGTACTTC
CASSQIYNTGASSYEQYF
>TRBV29-1|TRBD1|once|TRBJ2-7
TGCAGCACGGGGGGACAGGGGCGCGAGCAGTACTTC
CSTGGQGREQYF
>TRBV2|.|once|TRBJ2-1
TGTGCCAGCAATACCGGGACAAATTTTTACAATGAGCAGTTCTTC
CASNTGTNFYNEQFF
>TRBV5-1|TRBD1|.|TRBJ1-2
TGCGCCAGCAGCAGGGACAGCTCTTCTTATGGCTACACCTTC
CASSRDSSSYGYTF
>TRBV4-3|TRBD1|.|TRBJ2-1
TGCGCCAGCAGCGCACAGGGGGTCCCCTACAATGAGCAGTTCTTC
CASSAQGVPYNEQFF
>TRBV19|.|.|TRBJ2-3
TGTGCCAGTAGTATAGGTTTAACAGATACGCAGTATTTT
CASSIGLTDTQYF
>TRBV4-2|TRBD2|.|TRBJ2-3
TGTGCCAGCAGTCCCCTCGGGAGGGCCACCCCGGTACGGACAGATACGCAGTATTTT
CASSPLGRATPVRTDTQYF
>TRBV29-1|TRBD1|.|TRBJ2-1
TGCAGCGTAGCCGGACAGGGGGCGAGCTCCTACAATGAGCAGTTCTTC
CSVAGQGASSYNEQFF
>TRBV5-1|TRBD2|.|TRBJ2-7
TGCGCCAGCAGCTTGGTTGCGGGGGTCTCCTACGAGCAGTACTTC
CASSLVAGVSYEQYF